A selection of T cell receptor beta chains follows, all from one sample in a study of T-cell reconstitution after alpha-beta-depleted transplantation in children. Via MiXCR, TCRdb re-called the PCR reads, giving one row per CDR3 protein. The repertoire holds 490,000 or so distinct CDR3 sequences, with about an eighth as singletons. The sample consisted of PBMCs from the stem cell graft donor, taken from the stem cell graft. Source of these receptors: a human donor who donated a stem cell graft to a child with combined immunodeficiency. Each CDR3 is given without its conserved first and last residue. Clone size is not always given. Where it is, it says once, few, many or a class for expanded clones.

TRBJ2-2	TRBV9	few	ASSVGTVVTGELF
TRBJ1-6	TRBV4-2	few	ASSSPSESLH
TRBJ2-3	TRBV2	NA	ASSEGPRGADTQY
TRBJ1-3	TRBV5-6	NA	ASSLGDAGNTIY
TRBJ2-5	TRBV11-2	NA	ASSLSRGAETQY
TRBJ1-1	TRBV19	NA	ASSIRTGTEEQGEAF
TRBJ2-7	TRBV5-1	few	ASSLAENEQY
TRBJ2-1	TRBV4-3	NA	ASSQDSDEQF
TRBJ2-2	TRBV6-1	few	ASSELLVGGELF
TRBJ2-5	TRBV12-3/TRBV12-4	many	ASSLAFQGGETQY
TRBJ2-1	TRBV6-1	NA	ASRLLAGNNNEQF
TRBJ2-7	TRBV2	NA	ASSEALGTGFEQY
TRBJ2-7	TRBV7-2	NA	ASSLIGGTGSYEQY
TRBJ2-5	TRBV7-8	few	ATRRGAGETQY
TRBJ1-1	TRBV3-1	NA	ASSQDGRANEAF
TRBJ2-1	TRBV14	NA	ASSQASGGANNEQF
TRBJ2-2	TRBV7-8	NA	ASSSALVGAGELF
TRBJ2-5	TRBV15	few	ATSRDSGYQETQY
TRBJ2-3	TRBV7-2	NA	ASSSRWSTDTQY
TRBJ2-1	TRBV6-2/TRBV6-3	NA	ASMGGGNEQF
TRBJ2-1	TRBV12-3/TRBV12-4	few	ASRETGTGVHNEQF
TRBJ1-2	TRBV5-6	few	ASSFLGDYGYT
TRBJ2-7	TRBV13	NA	ASSGGQPPSYEQY
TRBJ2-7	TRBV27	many	ASSSRGGYEQY
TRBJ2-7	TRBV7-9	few	ASSLPPAGVYEQY
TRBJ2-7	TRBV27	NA	ASSHGIAYEQY
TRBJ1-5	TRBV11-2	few	ASSLDVGVPMPQH
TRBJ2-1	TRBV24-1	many	ATSDLGRGHNEQF
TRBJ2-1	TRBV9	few	ASSWTSGRSNEQF
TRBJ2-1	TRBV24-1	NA	ATSDPGLAANNEQF
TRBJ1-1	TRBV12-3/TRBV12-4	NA	ASSSRDREAF
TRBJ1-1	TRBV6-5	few	ASSLTTGANTEAF
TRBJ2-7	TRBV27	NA	ASRGVSGTYEQY
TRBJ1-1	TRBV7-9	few	ASSLLSGGEAF
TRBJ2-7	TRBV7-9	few	ASRQGPQSYEQY
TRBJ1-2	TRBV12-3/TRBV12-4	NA	ANRAVGGYT
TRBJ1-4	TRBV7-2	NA	ASSSWTETNEKLF
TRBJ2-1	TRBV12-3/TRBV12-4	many	ASSLAGGPHNEQF
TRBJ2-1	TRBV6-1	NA	ASSVMTEDNEQF
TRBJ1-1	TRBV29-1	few	SVDRGVNTEAF
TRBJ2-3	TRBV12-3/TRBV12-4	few	ASLLATSTDTQY
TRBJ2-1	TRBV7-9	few	ASKGVESAYNEQF
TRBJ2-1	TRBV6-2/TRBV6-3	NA	ASSYSIYGSGRNEQF
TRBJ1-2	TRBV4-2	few	ASKTSDSYSYGYT
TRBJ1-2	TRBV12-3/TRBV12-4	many	ASETRGPIYGYT
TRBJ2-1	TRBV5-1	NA	ASSLTLAGGPYNEQF
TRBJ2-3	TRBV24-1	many	ATMGTDTQY
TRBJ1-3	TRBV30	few	AWSEAGQSTWGGNTIY